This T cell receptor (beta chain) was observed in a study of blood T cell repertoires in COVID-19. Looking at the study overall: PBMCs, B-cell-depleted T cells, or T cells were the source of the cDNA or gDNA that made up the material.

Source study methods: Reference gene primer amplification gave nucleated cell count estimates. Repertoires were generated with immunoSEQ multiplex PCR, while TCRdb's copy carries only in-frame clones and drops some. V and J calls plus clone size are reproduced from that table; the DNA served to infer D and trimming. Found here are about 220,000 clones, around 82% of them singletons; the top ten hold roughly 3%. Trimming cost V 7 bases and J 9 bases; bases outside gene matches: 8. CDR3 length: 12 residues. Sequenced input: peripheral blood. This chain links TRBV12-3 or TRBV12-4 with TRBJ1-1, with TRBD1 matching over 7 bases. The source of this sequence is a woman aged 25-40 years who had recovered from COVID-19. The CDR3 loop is CASIPNRGKAFF. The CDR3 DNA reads TGTGCCAGCATTCCCAACAGGGGAAAAGCTTTCTTT.